The clone carrying this T cell receptor beta chain was detected ten times or more. The CDR3 is 15 residues long. Germline CDR1 and CDR2: SGHRS and YFSETQ. V gave up 1 base and J gave up 6 bases, with 15 bases separating them. These data originate in a study of early T cells in non-severe SARS-CoV-2 infection. Study background: Chains stayed unpaired after sequencing of bulk RNA from unsorted whole blood.

TCRdb re-called the 5' RACE reads with MiXCR, one entry per CDR3 protein. The sample holds roughly 93,000 distinct CDR3 sequences, 11% seen once. This receptor was identified in an adult who was a healthcare worker with PCR-confirmed SARS-CoV-2 infection or an uninfected control (not recorded which). The V and J genes are TRBV5-1 and TRBJ2-3; D unresolved. The sequencing input was whole blood. The CDR3 sequence is CASSLRPEDTDTQYF. CDR3 sequence (DNA): TGCGCCAGCAGCTTGCGGCCAGAAGACACGGATACGCAGTATTTT. Looking up the rest from reference TRBV5-1 and TRBJ2-3 gives the full variable domain: KAGVTQTPRYLIKTRGQQVTLSCSPISGHRSVSWYQQTPGQGLQFLFEYFSETQRNKGNFPGRFSGRQFSNSRSEMNVSTLELGDSALYLCASSLRPEDTDTQYFGPGTRLTVL.